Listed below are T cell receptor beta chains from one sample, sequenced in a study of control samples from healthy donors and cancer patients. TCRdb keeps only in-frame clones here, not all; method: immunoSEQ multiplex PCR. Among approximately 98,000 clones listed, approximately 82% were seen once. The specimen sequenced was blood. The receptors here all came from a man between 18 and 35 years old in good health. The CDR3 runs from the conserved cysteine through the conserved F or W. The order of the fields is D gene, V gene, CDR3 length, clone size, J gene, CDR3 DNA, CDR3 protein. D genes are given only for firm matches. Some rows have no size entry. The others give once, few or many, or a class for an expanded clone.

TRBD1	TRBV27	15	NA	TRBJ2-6	TGTGCCAGCGGAAAGGGGGCCGGGGGGGCCAACGTCCTGACTTTC	CASGKGAGGANVLTF
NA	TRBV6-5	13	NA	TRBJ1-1	TGTGCCAGCAGTCCACTAACCAACACTGAAGCTTTCTTT	CASSPLTNTEAFF
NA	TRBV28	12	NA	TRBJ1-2	TGTGCCAGCACAGTTCAAAACTATGGCTACACCTTC	CASTVQNYGYTF
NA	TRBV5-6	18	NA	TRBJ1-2	TGTGCCAGCAGCTCCCACCTACCCGAGCCCAGGGATGTTTATGGCTACACCTTC	CASSSHLPEPRDVYGYTF
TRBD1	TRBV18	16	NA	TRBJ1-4	TGTGCCAGCTCACCACAGGGGGCGGCTACTAATGAAAAACTGTTTTTT	CASSPQGAATNEKLFF
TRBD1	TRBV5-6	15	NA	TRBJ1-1	TGTGCCAGCAGCTTACGGACAGGGGGCTATACTGAAGCTTTCTTT	CASSLRTGGYTEAFF
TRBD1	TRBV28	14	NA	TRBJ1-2	TGTGCCAGCAGTTCCGGACAGGGGGTTTGGGGCTACACCTTC	CASSSGQGVWGYTF
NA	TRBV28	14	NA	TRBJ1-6	TGTGCCAGCAGTTTACCAGGTTATAATTCACCCCTCCACTTT	CASSLPGYNSPLHF
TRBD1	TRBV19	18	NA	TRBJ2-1	TGTGCCAGTAGTATTAGGGTTAGCAGGGGGTTCTCCTACAATGAGCAGTTCTTC	CASSIRVSRGFSYNEQFF
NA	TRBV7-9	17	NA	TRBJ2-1	TGTGCCAGCAGCCCGGGGGTCGTGGGGGGCGCAGGCAATGAGCAGTTCTTC	CASSPGVVGGAGNEQFF
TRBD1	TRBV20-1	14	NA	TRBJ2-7	TGCAGTGCTAGTCCTGTCCAGGGGGCAAGGGAGCAGTACTTC	CSASPVQGAREQYF
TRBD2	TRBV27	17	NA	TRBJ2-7	TGTGCCAGCAGTCCAACACCGACTAGCGGGGGGTCCTACGAGCAGTACTTC	CASSPTPTSGGSYEQYF
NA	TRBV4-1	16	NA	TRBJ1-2	TGCGCCAGCAGCCAAGGAGGAGGTACAGCTAACTATGGCTACACCTTC	CASSQGGGTANYGYTF
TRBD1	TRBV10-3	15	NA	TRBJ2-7	TGTGCCATCAGTGCCCGACAGGGGAATTCCTACGAGCAGTACTTC	CAISARQGNSYEQYF
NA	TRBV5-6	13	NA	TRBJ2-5	TGTGCCAGCAGCTTGGAACAGGCCTTTACCCAGTACTTC	CASSLEQAFTQYF
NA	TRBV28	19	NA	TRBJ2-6	TGTGCCAGCAGTTTATACAGGCGCCCAAACTTCTCTGGGGCCAACGTCCTGACTTTC	CASSLYRRPNFSGANVLTF
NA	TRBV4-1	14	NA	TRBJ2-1	TGCGCCAGCGCCCAGTGGGGGATTAGAGATGAGCAGTTCTTC	CASAQWGIRDEQFF
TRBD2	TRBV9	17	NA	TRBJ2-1	TGTGCCAGCAGCGTAGGTCCGGGAGGATCCTCCCAAAATGAGCAGTTCTTC	CASSVGPGGSSQNEQFF
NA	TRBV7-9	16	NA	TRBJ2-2	TGTGCCAGCAGTCGTGCGGGCCCAGTAAACACCGGGGAGCTGTTTTTT	CASSRAGPVNTGELFF
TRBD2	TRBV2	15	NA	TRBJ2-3	TGTGCCAGCAGTCGGACTAGCGGGGGGACAGATACGCAGTATTTT	CASSRTSGGTDTQYF
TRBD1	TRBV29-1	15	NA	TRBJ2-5	TGCAGCGTCAAACCCCCCCGACAGGGGACGGAGACCCAGTACTTC	CSVKPPRQGTETQYF
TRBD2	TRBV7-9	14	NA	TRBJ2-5	TGTGCCAGCAGCCCGCGGGGGGGCCCTGAGACCCAGTACTTC	CASSPRGGPETQYF
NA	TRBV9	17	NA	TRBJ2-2	TGTGCCAGCAGTTATTTTTCCGGGACTCTGAACACCGGGGAGCTGTTTTTT	CASSYFSGTLNTGELFF
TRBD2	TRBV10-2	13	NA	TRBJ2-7	TGCGCCACCACTAGCGGGGGGCCCTACGAGCAGTACTTC	CATTSGGPYEQYF
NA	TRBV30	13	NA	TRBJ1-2	TGTGCCTGGAGTGGACAGACAATCTATGGCTACACCTTC	CAWSGQTIYGYTF
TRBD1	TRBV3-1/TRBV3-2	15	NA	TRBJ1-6	TGTGCCAGCAGCACGGGACAGAGATTTAATTCACCCCTCCACTTT	CASSTGQRFNSPLHF
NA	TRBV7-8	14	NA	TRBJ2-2	TGTGCCAGCGAGGAAGCTTCGAACACCGGGGAGCTGTTTTTT	CASEEASNTGELFF
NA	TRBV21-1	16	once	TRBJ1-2	TGTGCCAGCAGCAATTTGGACAGGGGGCAATACTATGGCTACACCTTC	CASSNLDRGQYYGYTF
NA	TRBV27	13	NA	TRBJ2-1	TGTGCCAGCAGTTTGGAGGAGTACAATGAGCAGTTCTTC	CASSLEEYNEQFF
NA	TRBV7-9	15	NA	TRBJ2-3	TGTGCCAGCAGCTTAGCGTCTGGGAGCACAGATACGCAGTATTTT	CASSLASGSTDTQYF
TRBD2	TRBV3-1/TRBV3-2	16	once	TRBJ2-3	TGTGCCAGCAGCCAAGATAGACTAGCGGGGCCAGATACGCAGTATTTT	CASSQDRLAGPDTQYF
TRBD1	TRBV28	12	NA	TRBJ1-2	TGTGCCAACCGACAGGGAGTTGGAGGCTACACCTTC	CANRQGVGGYTF